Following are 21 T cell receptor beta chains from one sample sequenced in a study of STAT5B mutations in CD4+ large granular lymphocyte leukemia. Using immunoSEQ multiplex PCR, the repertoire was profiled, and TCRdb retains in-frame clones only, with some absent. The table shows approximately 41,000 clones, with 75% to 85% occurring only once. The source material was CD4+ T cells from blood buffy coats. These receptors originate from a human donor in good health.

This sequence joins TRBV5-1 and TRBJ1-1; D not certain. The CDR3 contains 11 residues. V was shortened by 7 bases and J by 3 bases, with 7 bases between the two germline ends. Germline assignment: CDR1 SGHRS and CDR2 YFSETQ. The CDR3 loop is CASASHTEAFF. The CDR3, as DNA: TGCGCCAGCGCAAGCCACACTGAAGCTTTCTTT.

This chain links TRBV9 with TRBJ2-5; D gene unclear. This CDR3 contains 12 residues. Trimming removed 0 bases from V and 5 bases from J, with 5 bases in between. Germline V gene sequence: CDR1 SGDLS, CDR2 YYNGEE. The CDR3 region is CASSVEAETQYF. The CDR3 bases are TGTGCCAGCAGCGTAGAGGCGGAGACCCAGTACTTC.

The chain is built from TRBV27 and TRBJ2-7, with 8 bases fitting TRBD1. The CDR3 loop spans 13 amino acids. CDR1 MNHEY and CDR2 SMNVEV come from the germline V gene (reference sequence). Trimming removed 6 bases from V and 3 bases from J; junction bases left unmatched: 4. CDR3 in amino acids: CASSYRGSYEQYF. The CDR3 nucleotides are TGTGCCAGCAGCTACAGGGGGAGCTACGAGCAGTACTTC.

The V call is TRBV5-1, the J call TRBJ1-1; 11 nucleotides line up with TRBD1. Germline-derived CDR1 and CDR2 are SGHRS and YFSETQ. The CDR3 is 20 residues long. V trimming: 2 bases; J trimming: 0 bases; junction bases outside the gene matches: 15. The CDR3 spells CASSLTTPGQGGNLNTEAFF. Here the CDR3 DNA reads TGCGCCAGCAGCTTAACGACACCGGGACAGGGGGGAAACTTGAACACTGAAGCTTTCTTT.

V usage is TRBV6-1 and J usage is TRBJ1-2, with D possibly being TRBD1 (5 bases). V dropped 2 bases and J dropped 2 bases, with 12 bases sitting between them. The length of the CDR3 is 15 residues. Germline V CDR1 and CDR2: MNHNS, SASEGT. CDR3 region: CASSEYGGANYGYTF. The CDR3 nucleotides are TGTGCCAGCAGTGAATATGGTGGGGCGAACTATGGCTACACCTTC.

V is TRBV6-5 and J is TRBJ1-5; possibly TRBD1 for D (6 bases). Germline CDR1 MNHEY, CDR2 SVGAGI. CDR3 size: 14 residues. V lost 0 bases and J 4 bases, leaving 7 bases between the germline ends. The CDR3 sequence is CASSYSDRNQPQHF. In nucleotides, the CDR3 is TGTGCCAGCAGTTACTCGGACAGAAATCAGCCCCAGCATTTT.

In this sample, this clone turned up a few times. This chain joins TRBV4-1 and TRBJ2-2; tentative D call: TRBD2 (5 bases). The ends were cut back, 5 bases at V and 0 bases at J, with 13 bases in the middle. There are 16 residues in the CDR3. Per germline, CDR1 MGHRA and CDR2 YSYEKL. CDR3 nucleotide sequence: TGCGCCAGCAGCATTCTAGCTTTTCCGAACACCGGGGAGCTGTTTTTT. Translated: CASSILAFPNTGELFF.

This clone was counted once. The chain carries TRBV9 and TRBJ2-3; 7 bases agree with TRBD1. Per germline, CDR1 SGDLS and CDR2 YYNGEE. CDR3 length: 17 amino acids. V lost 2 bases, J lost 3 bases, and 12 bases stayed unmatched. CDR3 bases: TGTGCCAGCAGCGTGCAAGGGGGCAGATCGGGAACAGATACGCAGTATTTT. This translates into CASSVQGGRSGTDTQYF.

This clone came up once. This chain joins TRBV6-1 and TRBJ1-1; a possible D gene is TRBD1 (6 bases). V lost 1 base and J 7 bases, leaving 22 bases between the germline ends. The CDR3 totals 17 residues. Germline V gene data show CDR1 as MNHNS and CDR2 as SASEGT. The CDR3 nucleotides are TGTGCCAGCAGTGAAGGGGACAACGGGTACTATTACCTTGAAGCTTTCTTT. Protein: CASSEGDNGYYYLEAFF.

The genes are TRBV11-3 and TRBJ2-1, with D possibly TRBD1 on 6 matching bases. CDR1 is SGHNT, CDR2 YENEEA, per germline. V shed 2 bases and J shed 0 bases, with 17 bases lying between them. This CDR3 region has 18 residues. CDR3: CASSLRQGSFSSYNEQFF. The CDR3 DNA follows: TGTGCCAGCAGCTTACGGCAGGGGTCCTTTAGCTCCTACAATGAGCAGTTCTTC.

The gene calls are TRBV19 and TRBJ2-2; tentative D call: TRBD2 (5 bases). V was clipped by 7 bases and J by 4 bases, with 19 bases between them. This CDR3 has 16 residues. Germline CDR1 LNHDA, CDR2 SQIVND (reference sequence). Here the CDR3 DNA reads TGTGCCAGTACCCTCGGCGGAGGTAGGACCACCGGGGAGCTGTTTTTT. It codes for CASTLGGGRTTGELFF.

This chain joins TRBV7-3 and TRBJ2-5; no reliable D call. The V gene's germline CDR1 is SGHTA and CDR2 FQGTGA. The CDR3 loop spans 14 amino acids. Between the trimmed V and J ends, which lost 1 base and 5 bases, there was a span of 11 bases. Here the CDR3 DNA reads TGTGCCAGCAGCTTAAATGCCGGGTTGGAGACCCAGTACTTC. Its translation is CASSLNAGLETQYF.

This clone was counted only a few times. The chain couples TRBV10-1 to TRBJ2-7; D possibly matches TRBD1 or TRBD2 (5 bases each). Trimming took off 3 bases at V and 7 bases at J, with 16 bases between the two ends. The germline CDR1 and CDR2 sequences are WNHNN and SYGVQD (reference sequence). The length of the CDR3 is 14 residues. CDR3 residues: CASSDGGRVREQYF. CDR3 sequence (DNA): TGCGCCAGCAGTGATGGAGGCAGGGTAAGGGAGCAGTACTTC.

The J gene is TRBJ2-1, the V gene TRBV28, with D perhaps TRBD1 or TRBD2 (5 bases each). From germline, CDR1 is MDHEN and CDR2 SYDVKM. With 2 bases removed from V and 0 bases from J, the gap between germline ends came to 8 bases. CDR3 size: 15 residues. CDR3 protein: CASSLGGASYNEQFF. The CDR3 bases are TGTGCCAGCAGTTTAGGGGGAGCCTCCTACAATGAGCAGTTCTTC. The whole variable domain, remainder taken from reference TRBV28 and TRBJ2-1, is DVKVTQSSRYLVKRTGEKVFLECVQDMDHENMFWYRQDPGLGLRLIYFSYDVKMKEKGDIPEGYSVSREKKERFSLILESASTNQTSMYLCASSLGGASYNEQFFGPGTRLTVL.

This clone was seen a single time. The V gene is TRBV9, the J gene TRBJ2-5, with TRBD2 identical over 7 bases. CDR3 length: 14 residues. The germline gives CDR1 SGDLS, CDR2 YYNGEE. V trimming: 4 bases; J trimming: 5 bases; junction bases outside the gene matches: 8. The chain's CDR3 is CASSPGAGRETQYF. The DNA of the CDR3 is TGTGCCAGCAGCCCGGGAGCGGGGCGGGAGACCCAGTACTTC.

The CDR3 here is CAWSLQGRLNYGYTF. The CDR3 DNA is TGTGCCTGGAGCTTACAGGGGCGACTTAACTATGGCTACACCTTC. The chain employs TRBV30 and TRBJ1-2; 7 nucleotides align to TRBD1. V shed 3 bases and J 1 base; nucleotides not matched to a gene: 8. This CDR3 is 15 amino acids long. Per the germline V gene, CDR1 is GTSNPN and CDR2 is SVGIG (reference sequence).

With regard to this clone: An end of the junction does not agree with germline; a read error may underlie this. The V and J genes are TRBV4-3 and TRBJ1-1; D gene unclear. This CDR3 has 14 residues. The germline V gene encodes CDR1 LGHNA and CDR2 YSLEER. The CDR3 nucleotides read TGCGCCAGCAGCCAAGATTTTCTGAAAACTGAAGCTTTCTTT. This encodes CASSQDFLKTEAFF.

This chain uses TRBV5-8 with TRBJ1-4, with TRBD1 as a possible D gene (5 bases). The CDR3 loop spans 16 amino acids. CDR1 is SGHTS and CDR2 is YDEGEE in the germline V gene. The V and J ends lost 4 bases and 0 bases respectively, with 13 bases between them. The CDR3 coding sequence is TGTGCCAGCAGCCCGGACATATTTGCAACTAATGAAAAACTGTTTTTT. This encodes CASSPDIFATNEKLFF. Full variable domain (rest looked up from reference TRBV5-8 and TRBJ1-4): EAGVTQSPTHLIKTRGQQATLRCSPISGHTSVYWYQQALGLGLQFLLWYDEGEERNRGNFPPRFSGRQFPNYSSELNVNALELEDSALYLCASSPDIFATNEKLFFGSGTQLSVL.

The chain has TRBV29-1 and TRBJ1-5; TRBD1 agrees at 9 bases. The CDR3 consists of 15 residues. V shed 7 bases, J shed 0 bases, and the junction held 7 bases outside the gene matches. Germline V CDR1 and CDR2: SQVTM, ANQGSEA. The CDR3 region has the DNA TGCAGCGCTCTAACAGGGGGCCATAGCAATCAGCCCCAGCATTTT. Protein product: CSALTGGHSNQPQHF.

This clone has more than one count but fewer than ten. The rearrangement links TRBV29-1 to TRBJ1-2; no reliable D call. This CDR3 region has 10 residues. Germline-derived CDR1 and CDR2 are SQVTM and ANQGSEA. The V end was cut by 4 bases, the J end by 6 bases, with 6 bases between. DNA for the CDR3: TGCAGCGTTGTGGGGAATGGCTACACCTTC. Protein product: CSVVGNGYTF.

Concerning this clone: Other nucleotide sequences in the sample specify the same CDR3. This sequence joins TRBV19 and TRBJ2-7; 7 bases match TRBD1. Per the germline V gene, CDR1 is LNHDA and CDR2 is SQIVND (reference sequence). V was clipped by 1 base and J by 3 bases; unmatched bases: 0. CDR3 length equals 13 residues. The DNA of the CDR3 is TGTGCCAGTAGTATAGGACAGGGCTACGAGCAGTACTTC. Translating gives CASSIGQGYEQYF.